What follows is one TCR beta chain and its context. The antigen is not known. The assay was immunoSEQ multiplex PCR, and TCRdb's table has in-frame clones only and misses some. The profile covers around 78,000 clones, with around 85% appearing a single time and approximately 2.1% taken by the ten largest. The time point denotes: week 23, last vaccination. Topical imiquimod was applied with each vaccine dose, which held 300 ug of mutant IDH1 20-mer peptide. Each donor presented with a new WHO grade 3 or 4 astrocytoma that tested IDH1-mutant and showed ATRX loss. The data were taken from a study of a mutant IDH1 vaccine in newly diagnosed glioma. Study summary: Sex distribution of treated patients was roughly 60% male and approximately 38% female; mean age was about 40 years. Most patients had radiochemotherapy with temozolomide before enrollment; others had one alone.

Germline loops: CDR1 SQVTM, CDR2 ANQGSEA. The CDR3 is 13 residues long. The ends lost 6 bases at V and 2 bases at J; junction bases unmatched: 3. Regarding the study as a whole: Most patients, 93.3%, showed vaccine-induced immune responses.

This chain joins TRBV29-1 and TRBJ1-1; 10 bases line up with TRBD1. This receptor was identified in a man younger than 40 with glioma. Some clones in this sample may be carry-over from other donors' samples. Sample: PBMCs, taken from a glioma patient whose treatment included an IDH1 peptide vaccine. CDR3 sequence (DNA): TGCAGCGTGAGGGACAGGGGAAACACTGAAGCTTTCTTT. This encodes CSVRDRGNTEAFF. Drawing the rest from reference TRBV29-1 and TRBJ1-1, the complete variable domain is SAVISQKPSRDICQRGTSLTIQCQVDSQVTMMFWYRQQPGQSLTLIATANQGSEATYESGFVIDKFPISRPNLTFSTLTVSNMSPEDSSIYLCSVRDRGNTEAFFGQGTRLTVV.